This T cell receptor beta chain was profiled in a study of T cells in Graves' hyperthyroidism and ophthalmopathy. Amplification yielded TCR beta CDR3 regions, with RNA transcripts as the source. An initial round of RT-PCR targeting the TCR CDR3 relied on the HTBI primer set. TCRdb reanalysed the multiplex PCR reads using MiXCR and keeps one entry per CDR3 protein. Among about 610,000 distinct CDR3 sequences listed, approximately 15% were seen once. Germline loops: CDR1 LGHDT, CDR2 YNNKEL (reference sequence). V was cut by 3 bases and J by 7 bases, with 9 bases left in between. The CDR3 spans 12 residues.

The chain recombines TRBV3-1 with TRBJ1-2; D remains unclear. The specimen was blood. This receptor was identified in a woman aged 35 to 49 with Graves' ophthalmopathy. This CDR3 reads CASSQSDSGYTF. CDR3 DNA: TGTGCCAGCAGCCAGTCCGATAGTGGCTACACCTTC.